This T cell receptor beta chain is from a study of T cells in Graves' hyperthyroidism and ophthalmopathy. Amplified TCR beta CDR3 regions derived from RNA transcripts. Researchers ran a first-round RT-PCR on the TCR CDR3 using the HTBI primer set. TCRdb re-called the multiplex PCR reads with MiXCR, one entry per CDR3 protein. Of fewer than 350,000 distinct CDR3 sequences listed, roughly 20% are singletons. The CDR3 is made up of 16 amino acids. Germline V gene sequence: CDR1 MNHNS, CDR2 SASEGT. The V and J ends lost 2 bases and 2 bases, in that order; junction bases with no gene match: 4. General observations from the study: Onset of ophthalmopathy came a median approximately 6.8 months after the model predicted it. A model built on 13 V-J features separated ophthalmopathy from stable hyperthyroidism.

Turning to this clonotype: Its specificity is unknown.

This TCR came from a woman aged 35 to 49 with Graves' ophthalmopathy. The rearrangement joins TRBV6-1 to TRBJ2-7; 12 nucleotides line up with TRBD2. The sequencing sample was made of blood. CDR3 DNA: TGTGCCAGCAGTGAACTAGCGGGAGGGCTCACCTACGAGCAGTACTTC. This gives the protein CASSELAGGLTYEQYF.